These 17 T cell receptor beta chains were all obtained from the same sample, sequenced in a study of blood T cell repertoires in COVID-19. Produced via immunoSEQ multiplex PCR; TCRdb's table is partial and in-frame only. This sample carries 95,000 to 150,000 clones, less than 75% of them seen once, and the ten largest clones take approximately 0.86%. The sequenced sample was peripheral blood. These receptors all stem from a human donor with acute or convalescent COVID-19. The donor label of this sample is uncertain.

This chain links TRBV4-1 with TRBJ1-5, with 10 bases lining up with TRBD1. Germline CDR1 reads MGHRA; CDR2 reads YSYEKL. The V segment lost 4 bases and the J segment 5 bases; nucleotides outside the gene matches: 2. The CDR3 spans 14 residues. The chain's CDR3 is CASSRDRGDQPQHF. The CDR3 region has the DNA TGCGCCAGCAGCCGGGACAGGGGCGATCAGCCCCAGCATTTT.

This clone was recorded only once. The chain recombines TRBV24-1 with TRBJ2-1; TRBD2 aligns across 8 bases. V dropped 5 bases and J dropped 6; count of bases not matched to a gene: 8. There are 15 residues in the CDR3. Per germline, CDR1 KGHDR and CDR2 SFDVKD. DNA for the CDR3: TGTGCCACCAGTGTGTCCGGGGGGGACGTCAATGAGCAGTTCTTC. It translates to CATSVSGGDVNEQFF.

J is TRBJ1-3 and V is TRBV19; D might be TRBD1 (5 bases). The V end lost 6 bases, the J end lost 0 bases, and 15 bases lay between the germline ends. The CDR3 is 16 amino acids. CDR1 LNHDA and CDR2 SQIVND come from the germline V gene (reference sequence). The DNA for the CDR3 is TGTGCCAGTAGACCCTCTCGGGGGTTCTCTGGAAACACCATATATTTT. This codes for CASRPSRGFSGNTIYF.

This sequence joins TRBV5-1 and TRBJ2-5; D is unresolved. Trimming took off 3 bases at V and 4 bases at J, with 7 bases between the two ends. The CDR3 loop spans 12 amino acids. Germline V gene data show CDR1 as SGHRS and CDR2 as YFSETQ. The CDR3 nucleotides are TGCGCCAGCAGCTCCCGCGGAGAGACCCAGTACTTC. Protein product: CASSSRGETQYF.

The rearrangement joins TRBV19 to TRBJ1-5, with no clear D. CDR1 and CDR2 (germline): LNHDA, SQIVND (reference sequence). There are 15 residues in the CDR3. Trimming removed 1 base at V and 0 bases at J, with 7 bases between. CDR3 DNA: TGTGCCAGTAGTATAGTCAGTAATAGCAATCAGCCCCAGCATTTT. This gives the protein CASSIVSNSNQPQHF.

In its sample, this clone was seen many times. The V and J genes are TRBV7-9 and TRBJ2-4, with TRBD2 identical over 9 bases. CDR1 is SEHNR, CDR2 FQNEAQ, per germline (reference sequence). CDR3 length: 14 residues. The trim removed 4 bases at V and 8 bases at J, leaving 6 bases unmatched. CDR3 DNA: TGTGCCAGCAGCTCCGCGGGGGGGCAGGACATTCAGTACTTC. This gives the protein CASSSAGGQDIQYF.

The V and J genes are TRBV7-9 and TRBJ1-2; TRBD1 agrees at 7 bases. Germline loops: CDR1 SEHNR, CDR2 FQNEAQ (reference sequence). The CDR3 sequence is 13 residues long. The ends lost 5 bases at V and 4 bases at J; junction bases unmatched: 4. In DNA, the CDR3 is TGTGCCAGCAGCCCCGCAGGGGGCTATGGCTACACCTTC. Translated, it gives CASSPAGGYGYTF.

This clone was counted between two and nine times. This chain links TRBV30 with TRBJ1-6; 7 positions match TRBD1. Germline V gene data show CDR1 as GTSNPN and CDR2 as SVGIG (reference sequence). Unmatched junction bases numbered 7, after V lost 7 bases and J lost 10 bases. The CDR3 is 12 residues long. CDR3 nucleotides: TGTGCCTACAGGACAGGTCCATCACCCCTCCACTTT. It codes for CAYRTGPSPLHF. Full variable domain (rest looked up from reference TRBV30 and TRBJ1-6): SQTIHQWPATLVQPVGSPLSLECTVEGTSNPNLYWYRQAAGRGLQLLFYSVGIGQISSEVPQNLSASRPQDRQFILSSKKLLLSDSGFYLCAYRTGPSPLHFGNGTRLTVT.

The CDR3 sequence: CAWRGDSNEKLFF. The CDR3 DNA sequence: TGTGCCTGGAGGGGAGATTCTAATGAAAAACTGTTTTTT. This chain links TRBV30 with TRBJ1-4, with no clear D. This CDR3 has 13 amino acids. Germline values: CDR1 GTSNPN, CDR2 SVGIG (reference sequence). The V and J ends lost 3 bases and 3 bases respectively, with 8 bases between them.

The J gene is TRBJ2-3, the V gene TRBV11-2; tentative D call: TRBD1 (8 bases). CDR1 and CDR2 from the germline V gene are SGHAT and FQNNGV. The V end was cut by 4 bases, the J end by 4 bases, with 12 bases between. This CDR3 region has 14 residues. The CDR3 protein is CASSYRGGPDTQYF. The CDR3 DNA reads as TGTGCCAGCAGCTACAGGGGGGGCCCAGATACGCAGTATTTT. Using reference TRBV11-2 and TRBJ2-3 for the parts outside the CDR3, the full variable domain is EAGVAQSPRYKIIEKRQSVAFWCNPISGHATLYWYQQILGQGPKLLIQFQNNGVVDDSQLPKDRFSAERLKGVDSTLKIQPAKLEDSAVYLCASSYRGGPDTQYFGPGTRLTVL.

The chain carries TRBV12-3 or TRBV12-4 and TRBJ1-5; D might be TRBD1 (5 bases). The ends were cut back, 3 bases at V and 7 bases at J, with 10 bases in the middle. CDR3 length: 13 residues. The CDR3 reads CASSFGGKQPQHF. The CDR3 bases are TGTGCCAGCAGTTTCGGGGGGAAGCAGCCCCAGCATTTT.

The chain combines TRBV6-6 with TRBJ1-2; a weak D match, TRBD1 (6 bases). The CDR3 consists of 15 residues. Germline V gene lookup returns CDR1 MNHNY and CDR2 SVGAGI (reference sequence). Deletions cut 5 bases from V and 1 base from J, with 14 bases between. CDR3 bases: TGTGCCAGCAGTCAATTAACAGGGTTTAACTATGGCTACACCTTC. Its translation is CASSQLTGFNYGYTF.

The chain uses TRBV5-5 and TRBJ1-5; 7 bases match TRBD1. With V trimmed by 0 bases and J by 1 base, 1 base remained unmatched. The V gene's germline CDR1 is SGHKS and CDR2 YYEKEE (reference sequence). The CDR3 covers 15 residues. The DNA for the CDR3 is TGTGCCAGCAGCTTGGACAGGGGCAGCAATCAGCCCCAGCATTTT. Protein sequence: CASSLDRGSNQPQHF.

Here the CDR3 DNA reads TGTGCCAGCAGCGCATGCAGGGGTGGCGAGCAGTACGTC. It is translated as CASSACRGGEQYV. The chain carries TRBV21-1 and TRBJ2-7; the listed D gene, TRBD1, was not tested against the DNA. TRBV21-1 is deemed a pseudogene. This CDR3 has 13 amino acids.

V is TRBV7-8 and J is TRBJ2-1; D unresolved. Trimming left V 5 bases short and J 7 bases short, with 18 bases between. This CDR3 spans 15 amino acids. Germline CDR1 reads SGHVS; CDR2 reads FQNEAQ. CDR3 sequence: CASSLRIDKANEQFF. Written as DNA, the CDR3 is TGTGCCAGCAGCCTACGCATAGACAAGGCGAATGAGCAGTTCTTC.

This sequence joins TRBV15 and TRBJ2-3; D ambiguous. The CDR3 contains 15 residues. Trimming pared 2 bases from V and 0 bases from J, leaving 9 bases between. Germline CDR1 LNHNV, CDR2 YYDKDF (reference sequence). Here the CDR3 reads CATSRPHRSTDTQYF. The CDR3 nucleotides are TGTGCCACCAGCAGACCCCATCGGAGCACAGATACGCAGTATTTT.

This rearrangement joins TRBV18 to TRBJ2-3, with TRBD2 matching 10 bases. The junction had 3 bases not matched to a gene; V was cut back by 0 bases and J by 3 bases. Germline CDR1 KGHSH, CDR2 LQKENI. The CDR3 is made up of 16 amino acids. In DNA, the CDR3 is TGTGCCAGCTCACCACCGGGTAGCGGGGGGACAGATACGCAGTATTTT. This sequence encodes CASSPPGSGGTDTQYF.